This T cell receptor beta chain was sequenced in a study of sequential checkpoint blockade in melanoma. Germline V gene data show CDR1 as SGDLS and CDR2 as YYNGEE. This CDR3 comprises 14 residues. Trimming removed 4 bases from V and 7 bases from J, with 15 bases in between. Repertoires were generated with immunoSEQ multiplex PCR, while TCRdb's copy carries only in-frame clones and drops some. The profile covers 4,500 to 6,000 clones, with approximately 78% appearing a single time and approximately 58% taken by the ten largest. The treatment: randomized to nivolumab then ipilimumab (arm A) or the reverse (arm B). None of the patients previously received DNA-damaging chemotherapy.

The rearrangement joins TRBV9 to TRBJ2-1; possible D gene TRBD1, 6 bases. Sequenced here: CD8+ T cells sorted from blood (inferred from file names), sampled from a patient given nivolumab and ipilimumab in sequence. This TCR derives from a human donor with melanoma. DNA of the CDR3: TGTGCCAGCAGCCCCCGAAACAGGGAAAATGAGCAGTTCTTC. Protein: CASSPRNRENEQFF.